One and the same sample provided the 5 T cell receptor beta chains below, sequenced in a study of T cells after posttransplantation cyclophosphamide. The protocol was immunoSEQ multiplex PCR, while the TCRdb copy is restricted to in-frame clones and leaves out a portion. The sample gives about 14,000 clones, around 74% of which show up once; under 1.5% is in the top ten. The sequenced sample was memory CD4+ T cells sorted from PBMCs. The source is a man in his forties or fifties.

The chain couples TRBV21-1 to TRBJ1-6; the table's D call of TRBD1 was not tested on the DNA. TRBV21-1 is shown as a pseudogene. This CDR3 spans 16 amino acids. The CDR3, as DNA: TGTGCCAGCAGCCCCTGGACAGGGCTAATGAATTCACCCCTCCACTTT. It codes for CASSPWTGLMNSPLHF.

This clone was recorded once. This sequence joins TRBV28 and TRBJ1-5; 8 bases fit TRBD1. CDR1 is MDHEN, CDR2 SYDVKM, per germline. The J segment lost 1 base and the V segment lost 7 bases, leaving 3 bases of the junction unmatched. CDR3 length: 14 amino acids. The CDR3 bases are TGTGCCAGCAACGGACAGGGAAGCAATCAGCCCCAGCATTTT. Translation gives CASNGQGSNQPQHF.

The CDR3 DNA is TGTGCCAGCTCCCAAGGAGGCCAAGAGACCCAGTACTTC. Amino acids: CASSQGGQETQYF. The J gene is TRBJ2-5, the V gene TRBV2; TRBD2 might be the D (5 bases). The V gene lost 8 bases and the J gene lost 1 base, with 11 bases spanning the gap. The length of the CDR3 is 13 residues. CDR1 is SNHLY and CDR2 is FYNNEI in the germline V gene.

J is TRBJ1-4 and V is TRBV10-3; 11 bases fit TRBD1. The germline CDR1 and CDR2 sequences are ENHRY and SYGVKD. V dropped 6 bases and J dropped 7; count of bases not matched to a gene: 7. The length of the CDR3 is 15 residues. The CDR3 DNA follows: TGTGCCATCAGCGATAGGACAGGGGGCCCTGAAAAACTGTTTTTT. Translated, it gives CAISDRTGGPEKLFF.

This rearrangement joins TRBV2 to TRBJ2-5; 8 bases agree with TRBD2. Looked up from germline, CDR1 is SNHLY and CDR2 is FYNNEI. The CDR3 contains 15 residues. J was trimmed by 5 bases and V by 3 bases; bases with no gene match: 8. In nucleotides, the CDR3 is TGTGCCAGCAGTGATGATTGGGGACTAGTGGAGACCCAGTACTTC. It yields the protein CASSDDWGLVETQYF.